This record looks at one T cell receptor beta chain sequence and its context. Antigen unknown. The PCR had 60 Vbeta and 13 Jbeta primers. The data were produced by immunoSEQ multiplex PCR, yet TCRdb's version contains in-frame clones alone and is incomplete. The repertoire holds roughly 220,000 clones, with more than 60% as singletons. This sample is part of a study of cytomegalovirus exposure and HLA in healthy donors. Study-level points and caveats: The study designated 150 to 200 TCR beta chains cytomegalovirus-associated.

The material sequenced was PBMCs. The receptor was isolated from a woman aged 25-40 years in good health and CMV-seronegative.

CDR3 nucleotides: TGTGCCTGGACTTCTTTGGGGACAGGAGAAAATTCACCCCTCCACTTT. Protein: CAWTSLGTGENSPLHF. This chain joins TRBV30 and TRBJ1-6; 8 bases are a match to TRBD1. Germline lookup yields CDR1 GTSNPN and CDR2 SVGIG (reference sequence). The ends lost 4 bases at V and 7 bases at J; junction bases unmatched: 12. There are 16 residues in the CDR3.